This TCR beta chain emerged from a study of blood T cells in healthy people across ages. A second PCR, run for roughly 7 to 11 cycles, used a sample-barcoded 5' primer plus a J-beta primer mix. TCRdb used MiXCR to reprocess the 5' RACE reads, holding one entry per CDR3 protein. The table includes about 1.5 million distinct CDR3 sequences, roughly 43% detected once. This clonotype was counted at least ten times. After removal of 4 bases from V and 2 bases from J, the junction contained 4 bases not matched to a gene. CDR1 MNHNS and CDR2 SASEGT come from the germline V gene. The CDR3 has 15 residues. The material sequenced was blood. This TCR was sampled from a woman under 30 in good health. The V gene is TRBV6-1, the J gene TRBJ2-1; 8 bases line up with TRBD2. CDR3 sequence reads: CASSGLAGTYNEQFF. The CDR3 region has the DNA TGTGCCAGCAGTGGGCTAGCGGGTACCTACAATGAGCAGTTCTTC.